The clone carrying this TCR beta chain came up once. These data originate in a study of T cell changes during pregnancy in multiple sclerosis. Clones were sequenced by immunoSEQ multiplex PCR, and TCRdb holds only the in-frame ones, with some missing. The sample records approximately 48,000 clones, roughly 94% being singletons. Between the trimmed V and J ends, which lost 7 bases and 5 bases, there was a span of 14 bases. In germline, CDR1 is MDHEN, CDR2 SYDVKM. This CDR3 is 14 amino acids long. The receptor's source is a female donor with multiple sclerosis, enrolled in a pregnancy study. This chain joins TRBV28 and TRBJ2-2, with a possible D match to TRBD2 (7 bases). The source was CD4+ T cells from peripheral blood mononuclear cells, collected in the second trimester of pregnancy. The DNA for the CDR3 is TGTGCCAGCATTTGGGGGGGCGCGACCGGGGAGCTGTTTTTT. Residues: CASIWGGATGELFF.